This is a list of T cell receptor beta chains from one sample in a study of T cell repertoires in cytomegalovirus infection. From the reads, TCRdb called clonotypes with MiXCR, one entry per CDR3 protein. This sample yields some 500,000 distinct CDR3 sequences, of which around 30% are seen a single time; roughly a sixth belongs to the top ten. For these TCRs, the target antigens are not known. The material sequenced was cultured PBMCs, taken from culture after CMV antigen stimulation. The receptors come from a human donor in good health (CMV status not recorded). Some clones in this sample may be carry-over from other donors' samples. Each CDR3 is given with its conserved first and last residue. Each record gives: clone size, J gene, V gene, D gene, CDR3 DNA, CDR3 protein. The D gene is left open where the match is weak. Clone size is given for some rows only: seen once, a few or many times, or a class if the clone is expanded.

. | TRBJ1-3 | TRBV3-1 | TRBD1 | TGTGCCAGCAGCTCTCCGACAGGGGTAAGCTCTGGAAACACCATATATTTT | CASSSPTGVSSGNTIYF
. | TRBJ2-3 | TRBV12-3/TRBV12-4 | . | TGTGCCAGCAGTTTGACGGGAGCTACGCAGTATTTT | CASSLTGATQYF
. | TRBJ2-3 | TRBV9 | TRBD1 | TGTGCCAGCAGCGTAGGTATCAGAGGGACAGATGCAGATACGCAGTATTTT | CASSVGIRGTDADTQYF
many | TRBJ2-1 | TRBV20-1 | . | TGCAGTGCTAGCCAGCACAATGAGCAGTTCTTC | CSASQHNEQFF
. | TRBJ1-5 | TRBV28 | . | TGTGCCACCTGGACGGGCAATCAGCCCCAGCATTTT | CATWTGNQPQHF
. | TRBJ2-1 | TRBV5-4 | TRBD1 | TGTGCCAGCAGCCTCATGGGACAGGAGTACAATGAGCAGTTCTTC | CASSLMGQEYNEQFF
. | TRBJ2-6 | TRBV25-1 | TRBD1 | TGTGCCAGCAGCTATCGACAGGGGAGCTCTGGGGCCAACGTCCTGACTTTC | CASSYRQGSSGANVLTF
. | TRBJ1-1 | TRBV4-1 | . | TGCGCCAGCAGCCCACTTGGCGGGAGCTGGGCTTTCTTT | CASSPLGGSWAFF
few | TRBJ2-1 | TRBV7-9 | TRBD2 | TGTGCCAGCAGCGTTTACTTCGGACTAGCGGGCCCCAGCTCCTACAATGAGCAGTTCTTC | CASSVYFGLAGPSSYNEQFF
. | TRBJ1-2 | TRBV4-1 | . | TGCGCCAGCAGCCCACTCTTAGGCCCCCGCTACACCTTC | CASSPLLGPRYTF
. | TRBJ2-1 | TRBV12-3/TRBV12-4 | . | TGTGCCAGCAGTCCACAACAGGGATATGAGCAGTTCTTC | CASSPQQGYEQFF
once | TRBJ2-2 | TRBV19 | . | TGTGCCAGTAGTCGGAGACAGGTTAACACCGGGGAGCTGTTTTTT | CASSRRQVNTGELFF
. | TRBJ1-4 | TRBV6-5 | . | TGTGCCAGCAGTTCACTTAAAGGGCCGACTAATGAAAAACTGTTTTTT | CASSSLKGPTNEKLFF
. | TRBJ2-1 | TRBV7-3 | TRBD2 | TGTGCCAGCAGCTTACAGACTAGCGCACTAGAGCAGTTCTTC | CASSLQTSALEQFF
many | TRBJ1-2 | TRBV7-2 | TRBD1 | TGTGCCAGCAGCTCTCAGGGGGCAGCTAACTATGGCTACACCTTC | CASSSQGAANYGYTF
. | TRBJ2-1 | TRBV24-1 | . | TGTGCCATCGCAGCAAGGACGGGTAGTGAGCAGTTCTTC | CAIAARTGSEQFF
once | TRBJ1-1 | TRBV27 | TRBD1 | TGTGCCAGCACCACAGGGGGCACTGAAGCTTTCTTT | CASTTGGTEAFF
. | TRBJ2-5 | TRBV7-2 | . | TGTGCCAGCAGCTTAGGCGCCGGGGTTTGGGAGACCCAGTACTTC | CASSLGAGVWETQYF
few | TRBJ2-1 | TRBV29-1 | . | TGCAGCGTTCAGGGGGGAAAATACAATGAGCAGTTCTTC | CSVQGGKYNEQFF
many | TRBJ2-3 | TRBV20-1 | TRBD2 | TGCAGTGCTAGAGTCCTGGGACTAGCGGGAGCAGATACGCAGTATTTT | CSARVLGLAGADTQYF
few | TRBJ1-2 | TRBV10-3 | . | TGTGCCATCAGTGAGGGGGATGTGGACTATGGCTACACCTTC | CAISEGDVDYGYTF
. | TRBJ2-2 | TRBV12-3/TRBV12-4 | . | TGTGCCAGCAGTTTATCGACAGTCACCGGGGAGCTGTTTTTT | CASSLSTVTGELFF
few | TRBJ2-3 | TRBV7-2 | TRBD2 | TGTGCCAGCAGCCTAGCGGGGCCCGCCACAGATACGCAGTATTTT | CASSLAGPATDTQYF
. | TRBJ2-7 | TRBV5-1 | TRBD2 | TGCGCCAGCAGCTTGTCTAGCGGGAGGGTTTACGAGCAGTACTTC | CASSLSSGRVYEQYF
few | TRBJ1-4 | TRBV4-3 | . | TGCGCCAGCAGCCAATCACGGGGGGCCTCTCTGTTTAATGAAAAACTGTTTTTT | CASSQSRGASLFNEKLFF
. | TRBJ2-6 | TRBV27 | TRBD1 | TGTGCCAGCTCCCTCCGGGGACAGGGATTATTTGGGGCCAACGTCCTGACTTTC | CASSLRGQGLFGANVLTF
. | TRBJ2-1 | TRBV7-4 | . | TGTGCCAGCAGCTTAGACTTCCACTACAATGAGCAGTTCTTC | CASSLDFHYNEQFF
few | TRBJ2-1 | TRBV11-2 | . | TGTGCCAGCAGCCGCCAGGGGGGACGCGATGAGCAGTTCTTC | CASSRQGGRDEQFF
. | TRBJ2-5 | TRBV6-2/TRBV6-3 | TRBD1 | TGTGCCAGCAGTACCGGACAGGGGGGGTTTTACCAAGAGACCCAGTACTTC | CASSTGQGGFYQETQYF
. | TRBJ1-1 | TRBV30 | . | TGTGCCTGGAGTGTCGGTTTTGGGGGGGCCCGCGGAGCTTTCTTT | CAWSVGFGGARGAFF
few | TRBJ1-2 | TRBV7-2 | . | TGTGCCAGCAGCTTGGCAGACTTCTACTATGGCTACACCTTC | CASSLADFYYGYTF
once | TRBJ2-7 | TRBV12-3/TRBV12-4 | TRBD1 | TGTGCCAGCAGTCCTTATGACAGGGTAAACTACGAGCAGTACTTC | CASSPYDRVNYEQYF
. | TRBJ2-3 | TRBV7-3 | TRBD2 | TGTGCCAGCAGCTTAAGCGGGAGCAGGGATACGCAGTATTTT | CASSLSGSRDTQYF
. | TRBJ2-5 | TRBV20-1 | TRBD1 | TGCAGTGCTAGAGGACAGGGGGGACGAGAGACCCAGTACTTC | CSARGQGGRETQYF
. | TRBJ2-2 | TRBV6-5 | TRBD2 | TGTGCCAGCAGATACTCCCTAGCGGGAGGGCCCGGCGGGGAGCTGTTTTTT | CASRYSLAGGPGGELFF
. | TRBJ2-7 | TRBV12-3/TRBV12-4 | . | TGTGCCAGCAGCCGCCGGGAGAACCACGAGCGGTACTTC | CASSRRENHERYF
few | TRBJ2-7 | TRBV6-2/TRBV6-3 | TRBD2 | TGTGCCAGCAGACCAAGCGGGAGGTACTCCTACGAGCAGTACTTC | CASRPSGRYSYEQYF
. | TRBJ2-7 | TRBV4-1 | TRBD2 | TGCGCCAGCAGCCAAGATCAAGCGGGAGGTGCGGGGCAGTACTTC | CASSQDQAGGAGQYF
few | TRBJ1-2 | TRBV7-2 | . | TGTGCCAGCAGCTTAGACATCGGGAGGGACTATGGCTACACCTTC | CASSLDIGRDYGYTF
. | TRBJ1-4 | TRBV7-2 | . | TGTGCCAGCAGCCCACAGTCCTTTAATGAAAAACTGTTTTTT | CASSPQSFNEKLFF
few | TRBJ2-7 | TRBV6-2/TRBV6-3 | . | TGTGCCAGCAGCCCCCTACGATGGGCCTACGAGCAGTACTTC | CASSPLRWAYEQYF
. | TRBJ2-3 | TRBV20-1 | . | TGCAGTGCCGCACGAACGTCCACAGATACGCAGTATTTT | CSAARTSTDTQYF
few | TRBJ2-3 | TRBV5-1 | TRBD2 | TGCGCCAGCAGCTTGGGGCTAGCGGGAATGGATACGCAGTATTTT | CASSLGLAGMDTQYF